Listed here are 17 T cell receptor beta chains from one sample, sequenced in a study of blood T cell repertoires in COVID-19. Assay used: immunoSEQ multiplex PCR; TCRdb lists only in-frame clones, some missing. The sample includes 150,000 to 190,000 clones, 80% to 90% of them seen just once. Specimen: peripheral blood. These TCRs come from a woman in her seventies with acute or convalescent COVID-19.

The CDR3 spells CASSSRGRLYGYTF. DNA for the CDR3: TGTGCCAGTAGTTCAAGGGGGCGCCTCTATGGCTACACCTTC. The genes are TRBV19 and TRBJ1-2, with TRBD1 identical over 7 bases. The V segment lost 5 bases and the J segment 4 bases; nucleotides outside the gene matches: 7. The germline V gene has CDR1 LNHDA and CDR2 SQIVND (reference sequence). The CDR3 length is 14 residues. The variable domain in full, completed from reference TRBV19 and TRBJ1-2, reads DGGITQSPKYLFRKEGQNVTLSCEQNLNHDAMYWYRQDPGQGLRLIYYSQIVNDFQKGDIAEGYSVSREKKESFPLTVTSAQKNPTAFYLCASSSRGRLYGYTFGSGTRLTVV.

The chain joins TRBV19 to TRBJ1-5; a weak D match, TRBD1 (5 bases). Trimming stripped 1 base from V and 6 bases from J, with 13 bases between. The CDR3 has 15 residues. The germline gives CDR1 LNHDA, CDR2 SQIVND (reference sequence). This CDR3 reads CASSIVGQGGQPQHF. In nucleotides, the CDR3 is TGTGCCAGTAGTATAGTGGGGCAGGGTGGTCAGCCCCAGCATTTT.

The chain's CDR3 is CASSPNRDRNSPLHF. CDR3 nucleotide sequence: TGTGCCAGCTCACCCAACCGGGACAGAAATTCACCCCTCCACTTT. The V gene is TRBV18, the J gene TRBJ1-6; 7 positions match TRBD1. From germline, CDR1 is KGHSH and CDR2 LQKENI. The CDR3 is 15 amino acids. The V gene end was trimmed by 3 bases and the J gene end by 7 bases; junction bases not matched to a gene: 6.

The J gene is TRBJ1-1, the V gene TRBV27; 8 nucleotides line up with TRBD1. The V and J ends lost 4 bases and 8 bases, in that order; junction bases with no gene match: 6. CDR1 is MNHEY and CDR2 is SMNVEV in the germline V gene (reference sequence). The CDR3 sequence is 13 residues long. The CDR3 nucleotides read TGTGCCAGCAGTTCCACGCGGACAGGGGAAGCTTTCTTT. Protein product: CASSSTRTGEAFF.

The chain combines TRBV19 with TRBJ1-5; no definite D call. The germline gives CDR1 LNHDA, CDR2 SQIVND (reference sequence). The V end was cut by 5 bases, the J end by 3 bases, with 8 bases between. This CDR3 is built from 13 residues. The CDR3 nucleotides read TGTGCCAGTAGTCCCATCATCAATCAGCCCCAGCATTTT. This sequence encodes CASSPIINQPQHF.

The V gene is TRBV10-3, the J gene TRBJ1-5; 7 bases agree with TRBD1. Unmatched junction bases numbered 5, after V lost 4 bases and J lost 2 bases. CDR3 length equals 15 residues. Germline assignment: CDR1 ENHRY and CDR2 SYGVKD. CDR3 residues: CAISATGNRNQPQHF. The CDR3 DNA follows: TGTGCCATCAGTGCGACAGGGAACCGCAATCAGCCCCAGCATTTT.

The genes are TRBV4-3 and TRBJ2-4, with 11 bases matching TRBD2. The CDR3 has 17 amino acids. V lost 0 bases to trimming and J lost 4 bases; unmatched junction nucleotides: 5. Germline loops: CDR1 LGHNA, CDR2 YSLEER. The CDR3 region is CASSQDARLAGKNIQYF. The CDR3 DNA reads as TGCGCCAGCAGCCAAGATGCACGACTAGCGGGGAAAAACATTCAGTACTTC.

CDR3 protein: CASSQKPGQGPYNEQFF. The CDR3 DNA reads TGTGCCAGCAGCCAGAAACCGGGACAGGGGCCCTACAATGAGCAGTTCTTC. The V gene is TRBV14, the J gene TRBJ2-1; 10 bases are shared with TRBD1. Germline assignment: CDR1 SGHDN and CDR2 FVKESK. This CDR3 region has 17 residues. With 3 bases clipped from V and 2 bases from J, the junction kept 7 bases outside the gene matches.

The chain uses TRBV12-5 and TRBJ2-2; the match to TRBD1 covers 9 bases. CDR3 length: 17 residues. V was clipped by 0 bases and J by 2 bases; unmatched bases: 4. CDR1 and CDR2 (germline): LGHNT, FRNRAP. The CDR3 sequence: CASGLVRTGENTGELFF. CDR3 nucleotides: TGTGCTAGTGGTTTGGTACGGACAGGGGAAAACACCGGGGAGCTGTTTTTT.

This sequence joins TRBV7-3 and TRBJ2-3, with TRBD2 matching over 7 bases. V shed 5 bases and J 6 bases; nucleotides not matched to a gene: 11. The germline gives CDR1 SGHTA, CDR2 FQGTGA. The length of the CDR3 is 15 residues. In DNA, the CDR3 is TGTGCCAGCAGCGCAACCGGGACTATTTCCGATACGCAGTATTTT. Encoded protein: CASSATGTISDTQYF.

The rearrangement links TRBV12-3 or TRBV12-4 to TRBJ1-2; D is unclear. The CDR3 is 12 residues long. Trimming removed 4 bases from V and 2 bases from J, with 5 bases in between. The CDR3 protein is CASSWQNYGYTF. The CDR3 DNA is TGTGCCAGCAGTTGGCAGAACTATGGCTACACCTTC.

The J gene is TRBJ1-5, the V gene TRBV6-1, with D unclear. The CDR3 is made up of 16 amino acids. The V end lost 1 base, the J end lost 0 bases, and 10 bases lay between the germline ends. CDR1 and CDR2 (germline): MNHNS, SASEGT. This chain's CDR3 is CASSEGPVYSNQPQHF. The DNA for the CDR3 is TGTGCCAGCAGTGAAGGGCCAGTATATAGCAATCAGCCCCAGCATTTT.

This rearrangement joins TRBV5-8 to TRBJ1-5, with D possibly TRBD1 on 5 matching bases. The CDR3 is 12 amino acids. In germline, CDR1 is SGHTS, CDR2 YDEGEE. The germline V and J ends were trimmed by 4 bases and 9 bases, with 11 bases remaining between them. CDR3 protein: CASSRQGGPQHF. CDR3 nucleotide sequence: TGTGCCAGCAGCCGGCAGGGTGGGCCCCAGCATTTT.

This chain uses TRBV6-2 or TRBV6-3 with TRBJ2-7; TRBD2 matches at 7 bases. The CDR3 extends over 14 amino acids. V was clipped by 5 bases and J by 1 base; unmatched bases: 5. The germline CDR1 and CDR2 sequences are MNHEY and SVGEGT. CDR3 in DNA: TGTGCCAGCAGTATGCGGGGGAGTTCCTACGAGCAGTACTTC. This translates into CASSMRGSSYEQYF.

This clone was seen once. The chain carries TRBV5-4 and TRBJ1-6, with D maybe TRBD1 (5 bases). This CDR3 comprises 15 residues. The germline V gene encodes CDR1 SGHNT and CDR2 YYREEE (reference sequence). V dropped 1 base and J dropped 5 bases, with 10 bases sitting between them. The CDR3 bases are TGTGCCAGCAGCTTGCTGACAGCGAATAATTCACCCCTCCACTTT. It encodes CASSLLTANNSPLHF.

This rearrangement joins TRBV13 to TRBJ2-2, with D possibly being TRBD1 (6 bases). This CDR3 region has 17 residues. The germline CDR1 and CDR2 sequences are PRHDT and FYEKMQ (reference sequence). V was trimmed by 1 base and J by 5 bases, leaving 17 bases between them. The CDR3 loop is CASSLDPKRGFTGELFF. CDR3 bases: TGTGCCAGCAGCTTAGATCCTAAGAGGGGGTTTACCGGGGAGCTGTTTTTT.

The CDR3 nucleotides are TGTGCCAGCAGCTTACAGGGGCTCGGCTATGGCTACACCTTC. Amino acids: CASSLQGLGYGYTF. The J gene is TRBJ1-2, the V gene TRBV6-5; 7 bases match TRBD1. The CDR3 runs 14 residues. V dropped 6 bases and J dropped 4; count of bases not matched to a gene: 8. Germline CDR1 MNHEY, CDR2 SVGAGI.